The rows below give T cell receptor beta chains drawn from one sample of a study of T-cell reconstitution after alpha-beta-depleted transplantation in children. TCRdb re-called the PCR reads with MiXCR, one entry per CDR3 protein. The sample yields approximately 82,000 distinct CDR3 sequences, less than 20% seen once. Source: PBMCs, mostly from graft donor cells, taken 180 days after TCRalphabeta/CD19-depleted stem cell transplant. Every receptor here comes from a male patient between 2 and 10 years old who had a stem cell transplant for acute lymphoblastic leukemia, so the T cells may come from the graft donor. CDR3s include the opening cysteine and the closing phenylalanine or tryptophan.

V gene: TRBV5-1; J gene: TRBJ2-3; CDR3 protein: CASSLDDMGSGWADTQYF
V gene: TRBV20-1; J gene: TRBJ1-5; CDR3 protein: CSARDLLGQGVNQPQHF
V gene: TRBV7-9; J gene: TRBJ1-2; CDR3 protein: CASSLEGDYGYTF
V gene: TRBV3-1; J gene: TRBJ1-1; CDR3 protein: CASSQTRGLTEAFF
V gene: TRBV6-2/TRBV6-3; J gene: TRBJ2-7; CDR3 protein: CASSYAGDTYEQYF
V gene: TRBV7-9; J gene: TRBJ2-7; CDR3 protein: CASSPPVGTGSYEQYF
V gene: TRBV6-1; J gene: TRBJ1-1; CDR3 protein: CATQGYRGTNTEAFF
V gene: TRBV4-3; J gene: TRBJ2-7; CDR3 protein: CASSQATAISYEQYF
V gene: TRBV3-1; J gene: TRBJ2-3; CDR3 protein: CASSQVGRGSTDTQYF
V gene: TRBV2; J gene: TRBJ2-7; CDR3 protein: CASRAPTGGEGSEQYF
V gene: TRBV7-9; J gene: TRBJ2-3; CDR3 protein: CASGLGPDTQYF
V gene: TRBV18; J gene: TRBJ2-1; CDR3 protein: CASSPPSGTSGRNEQFF
V gene: TRBV3-1; J gene: TRBJ2-7; CDR3 protein: CASSPRTGGFYF
V gene: TRBV5-1; J gene: TRBJ2-1; CDR3 protein: CASSLNSEQFF
V gene: TRBV6-1; J gene: TRBJ1-5; CDR3 protein: CASSKYSNQPQHF
V gene: TRBV7-9; J gene: TRBJ2-3; CDR3 protein: CASSLQLGDTQYF